Listed below are T cell receptor beta chains from one sample, sequenced in a study of OX40 agonist ivuxolimab in advanced cancers. Here immunoSEQ multiplex PCR was the method, and the copy in TCRdb shows in-frame clones only, minus some. The sample records some 85,000 clones, 91% being singletons. The sample in question was CD4+ or CD8+ T cells sorted from blood, obtained in a trial of the OX40 agonist ivuxolimab. These receptor sequences come from an adult with an advanced solid tumor such as melanoma, head and neck, liver or kidney cancer. The CDR3 runs from the conserved cysteine through the conserved F or W. D genes are given only for firm matches. Clone size is stated in some rows and not others, as once, few, many or a class when expanded.

- | TRBJ2-3 | TRBD1 | TRBV4-1 | CASSQGYRGLRLPPDTQYF | TGCGCCAGCAGCCAAGGGTACAGGGGGCTTAGATTACCCCCGGATACGCAGTATTTT
- | TRBJ1-2 | - | TRBV29-1 | CSVDDRGNYGYTF | TGCAGCGTTGATGATCGGGGCAACTATGGCTACACCTTC
- | TRBJ2-7 | TRBD2 | TRBV2 | CASRAGLASTYEQYF | TGTGCCAGCAGGGCGGGACTAGCGTCAACCTACGAGCAGTACTTC
- | TRBJ2-2 | - | TRBV9 | CASRQLGLGELFF | TGTGCCAGCAGACAATTAGGTTTAGGGGAGCTGTTTTTT
- | TRBJ1-2 | TRBD1 | TRBV6-4 | CASSEGQDPPYGYTF | TGTGCCAGCAGTGAGGGACAGGACCCTCCGTATGGCTACACCTTC
- | TRBJ2-7 | - | TRBV28 | CASSSPNGQGYEQYF | TGTGCCAGCAGTTCCCCAAATGGGCAGGGCTACGAGCAGTACTTC
- | TRBJ2-1 | TRBD2 | TRBV9 | CASSVGLAGDEQFF | TGTGCCAGCAGCGTAGGACTAGCGGGGGATGAGCAGTTCTTC
- | TRBJ2-1 | - | TRBV5-1 | CASSLGQSSSYNEQFF | TGCGCCAGCAGCTTGGGACAGTCAAGCTCCTACAATGAGCAGTTCTTC
- | TRBJ2-1 | TRBD2 | TRBV11-3 | CASRPSAEGLAGEQFF | TGTGCCAGCAGACCTAGCGCGGAGGGACTAGCGGGTGAGCAGTTCTTC
- | TRBJ1-5 | TRBD1 | TRBV2 | CASSDGLGTGGSKPQHF | TGTGCCAGCAGTGACGGTCTCGGGACAGGGGGATCGAAGCCCCAGCATTTT
once | TRBJ1-5 | - | TRBV7-9 | CASSQGPTRGLNQPQHF | TGTGCCAGCAGCCAAGGGCCGACAAGGGGCTTGAATCAGCCCCAGCATTTT
- | TRBJ2-1 | - | TRBV20-1 | CSGRNNEQFF | TGCAGTGGGAGAAACAATGAGCAGTTCTTC
- | TRBJ1-2 | - | TRBV30 | CAWSVAGSGYTF | TGTGCCTGGAGTGTAGCAGGGTCAGGCTACACCTTC
- | TRBJ1-1 | - | TRBV19 | CASSIWYGEFAF | TGTGCCAGTAGTATCTGGTACGGGGAGTTTGCTTTT
- | TRBJ1-2 | - | TRBV14 | CASSQVLGNYGYTF | TGTGCCAGCAGCCAAGTCTTGGGGAACTATGGCTACACCTTC
- | TRBJ2-3 | - | TRBV6-1 | CASSEGTRASDTQYF | TGTGCCAGCTCCGAAGGGACACGGGCCTCAGATACGCAGTATTTT
- | TRBJ2-5 | - | TRBV5-4 | CASSLSSAQETQYF | TGTGCCAGCAGCTTGTCTAGCGCGCAAGAGACCCAGTACTTC
few | TRBJ1-1 | - | TRBV29-1 | CSVGPVNTEAFF | TGCAGCGTTGGCCCGGTGAACACTGAAGCTTTCTTT
- | TRBJ2-7 | TRBD2 | TRBV28 | CASSLRGTSGSRVYEQYF | TGTGCCAGCAGTTTACGCGGGACTAGCGGGAGTAGGGTCTACGAGCAGTACTTC
- | TRBJ2-6 | - | TRBV5-1 | CASALQGLGANVLTF | TGCGCCAGCGCACTACAGGGCCTTGGGGCCAACGTCCTGACTTTC
- | TRBJ1-2 | TRBD1 | TRBV29-1 | CSVGGTGENYGYTF | TGCAGCGTGGGGGGGACAGGGGAGAACTATGGCTACACCTTC
few | TRBJ1-1 | - | TRBV6-1 | CASSEAVEGRGAFF | TGTGCCAGCAGTGAAGCGGTTGAGGGGAGGGGAGCTTTCTTT
once | TRBJ1-4 | TRBD1 | TRBV4-2 | CASSQEGTGGARGEKLFF | TGTGCCAGCAGCCAAGAGGGGACAGGGGGCGCGAGGGGTGAAAAACTGTTTTTT
- | TRBJ2-1 | TRBD2 | TRBV19 | CASSSTSSPYNEQFF | TGTGCCAGTAGTTCGACTAGCTCCCCCTACAATGAGCAGTTCTTC
- | TRBJ2-3 | - | TRBV28 | CASSLMDTQYF | TGTGCCAGCAGTTTAATGGATACGCAGTATTTT
- | TRBJ2-2 | - | TRBV28 | CASSLSWGIGNTGELFF | TGTGCCAGCAGTTTATCTTGGGGAATAGGGAACACCGGGGAGCTGTTTTTT
- | TRBJ1-3 | TRBD1 | TRBV6-5 | CASSLTGASGNTIYF | TGTGCCAGCAGTCTTACAGGGGCCTCTGGAAACACCATATATTTT
- | TRBJ2-1 | - | TRBV10-1 | CASSGLRGNEQFF | TGCGCCAGCAGTGGTCTCCGAGGAAATGAGCAGTTCTTC
- | TRBJ1-2 | - | TRBV21-1 | CASSQKAQIYGYTF | TGTGCCAGCAGCCAAAAGGCACAGATCTATGGCTACACCTTC
- | TRBJ2-7 | - | TRBV5-1 | CASSPPGTEQYF | TGCGCCAGCAGCCCGCCCGGTACCGAGCAGTACTTC
- | TRBJ2-5 | - | TRBV5-1 | CASSLAFGGLETQYF | TGCGCCAGCAGCTTGGCCTTCGGCGGGTTGGAGACCCAGTACTTC
- | TRBJ2-7 | - | TRBV18 | CASSRDNSYEQYF | TGTGCCAGCTCACGGGACAACTCCTACGAGCAGTACTTC
- | TRBJ1-5 | TRBD1 | TRBV19 | CASSIESGGFYSNQPQHF | TGTGCCAGTAGTATTGAGTCAGGGGGATTTTACAGCAATCAGCCCCAGCATTTT
- | TRBJ2-3 | - | TRBV28 | CASTSRPDTQYF | TGTGCCAGCACTTCCCGGCCAGATACGCAGTATTTT
- | TRBJ1-3 | TRBD1 | TRBV28 | CASTEPLTGASSGNTIYF | TGTGCCAGCACTGAACCACTGACAGGGGCCAGCTCTGGAAACACCATATATTTT
- | TRBJ2-1 | TRBD2 | TRBV7-2 | CASSWGASGEQFF | TGTGCCAGCAGCTGGGGCGCTAGCGGTGAGCAGTTCTTC
few | TRBJ1-2 | - | TRBV5-8 | CASSLKAANYGYTF | TGTGCCAGCAGCTTGAAGGCGGCAAACTATGGCTACACCTTC
- | TRBJ2-7 | - | TRBV7-2 | CASSLASGPTYEQYF | TGTGCCAGCAGCTTAGCGAGCGGGCCGACCTACGAGCAGTACTTC
- | TRBJ1-1 | TRBD1 | TRBV28 | CASSIYPQGAYTEAFF | TGTGCCAGCAGCATCTATCCACAGGGGGCTTACACTGAAGCTTTCTTT
- | TRBJ1-6 | - | TRBV10-3 | CATGRELRSPLHF | TGTGCCACCGGAAGGGAGTTGAGGTCACCCCTCCACTTT
- | TRBJ1-5 | - | TRBV19 | CASRSQNQPQHF | TGTGCCAGTAGATCCCAGAATCAGCCCCAGCATTTT
- | TRBJ2-7 | - | TRBV5-1 | CASSLDSPPYEQYF | TGCGCCAGCAGCCTAGACAGTCCGCCCTACGAGCAGTACTTC
- | TRBJ2-5 | TRBD2 | TRBV28 | CASSHFAGDYQETQYF | TGTGCCAGCAGCCACTTCGCGGGGGACTACCAAGAGACCCAGTACTTC
- | TRBJ2-3 | - | TRBV5-8 | CASSFLTDTQYF | TGTGCCAGCAGCTTCCTCACAGATACGCAGTATTTT
- | TRBJ2-2 | - | TRBV18 | CASSPVTSNTGELFF | TGTGCCAGCTCACCAGTTACATCGAACACCGGGGAGCTGTTTTTT
once | TRBJ2-7 | TRBD2 | TRBV7-6 | CASSLVASGSSEQYF | TGTGCCAGCAGCTTAGTCGCTAGCGGGAGTAGTGAGCAGTACTTC
- | TRBJ1-4 | - | TRBV28 | CASSSQGATNEKLFF | TGTGCCAGCAGTTCACAAGGGGCAACTAATGAAAAACTGTTTTTT
- | TRBJ2-5 | TRBD2 | TRBV5-1 | CASSPMPGGQETQYF | TGCGCCAGCAGCCCCATGCCGGGAGGCCAAGAGACCCAGTACTTC
- | TRBJ1-2 | - | TRBV18 | CASSPNLQGGYGYTF | TGTGCCAGCTCACCAAATCTGCAGGGAGGCTATGGCTACACCTTC